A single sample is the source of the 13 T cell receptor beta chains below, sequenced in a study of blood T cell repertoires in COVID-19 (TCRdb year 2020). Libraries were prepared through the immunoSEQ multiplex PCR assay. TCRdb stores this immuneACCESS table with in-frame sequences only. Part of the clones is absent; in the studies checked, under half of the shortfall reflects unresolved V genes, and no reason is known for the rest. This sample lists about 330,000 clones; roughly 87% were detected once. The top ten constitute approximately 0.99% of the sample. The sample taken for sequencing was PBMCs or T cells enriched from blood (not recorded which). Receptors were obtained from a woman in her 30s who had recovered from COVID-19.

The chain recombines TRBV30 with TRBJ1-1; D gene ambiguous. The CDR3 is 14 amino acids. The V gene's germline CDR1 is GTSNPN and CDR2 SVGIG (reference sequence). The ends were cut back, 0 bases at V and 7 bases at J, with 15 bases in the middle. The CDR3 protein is CAWSVGLEAREAFF. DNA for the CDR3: TGTGCCTGGAGTGTAGGCCTAGAAGCCCGTGAAGCTTTCTTT. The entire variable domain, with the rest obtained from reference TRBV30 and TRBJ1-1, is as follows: SQTIHQWPATLVQPVGSPLSLECTVEGTSNPNLYWYRQAAGRGLQLLFYSVGIGQISSEVPQNLSASRPQDRQFILSSKKLLLSDSGFYLCAWSVGLEAREAFFGQGTRLTVV.

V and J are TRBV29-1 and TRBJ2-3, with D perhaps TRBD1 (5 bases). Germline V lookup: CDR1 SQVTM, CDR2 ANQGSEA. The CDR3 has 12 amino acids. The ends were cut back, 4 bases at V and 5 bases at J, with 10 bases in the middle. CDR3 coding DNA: TGCAGCGTTGTAGGGGTGGGAGATACGCAGTATTTT. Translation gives CSVVGVGDTQYF.

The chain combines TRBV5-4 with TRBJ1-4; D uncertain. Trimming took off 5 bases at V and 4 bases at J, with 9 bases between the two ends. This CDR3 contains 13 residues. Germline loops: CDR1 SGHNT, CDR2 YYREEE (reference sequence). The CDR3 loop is CASSGLNNEKLFF. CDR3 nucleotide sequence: TGTGCCAGCAGTGGGCTGAATAATGAAAAACTGTTTTTT.

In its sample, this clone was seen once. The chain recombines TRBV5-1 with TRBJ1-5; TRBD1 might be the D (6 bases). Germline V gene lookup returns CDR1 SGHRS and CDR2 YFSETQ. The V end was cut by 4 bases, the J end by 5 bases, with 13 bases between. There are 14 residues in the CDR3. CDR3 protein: CASSPGGLDQPQHF. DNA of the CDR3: TGCGCCAGCAGCCCGGGGGGGCTAGATCAGCCCCAGCATTTT.

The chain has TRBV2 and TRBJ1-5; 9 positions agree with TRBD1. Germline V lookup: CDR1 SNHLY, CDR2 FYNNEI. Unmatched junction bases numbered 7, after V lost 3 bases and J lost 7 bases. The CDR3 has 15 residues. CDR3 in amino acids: CASSELQGALQPQHF. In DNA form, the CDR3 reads TGTGCCAGCAGTGAGCTACAGGGGGCTTTGCAGCCCCAGCATTTT.

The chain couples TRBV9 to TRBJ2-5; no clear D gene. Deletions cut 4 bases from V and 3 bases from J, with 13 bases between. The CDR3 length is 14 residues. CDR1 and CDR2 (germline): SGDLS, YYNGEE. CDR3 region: CASSPRGSEETQYF. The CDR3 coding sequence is TGTGCCAGCAGCCCCAGAGGATCGGAAGAGACCCAGTACTTC. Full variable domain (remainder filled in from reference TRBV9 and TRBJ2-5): DSGVTQTPKHLITATGQRVTLRCSPRSGDLSVYWYQQSLDQGLQFLIQYYNGEERAKGNILERFSAQQFPDLHSELNLSSLELGDSALYFCASSPRGSEETQYFGPGTRLLVL.

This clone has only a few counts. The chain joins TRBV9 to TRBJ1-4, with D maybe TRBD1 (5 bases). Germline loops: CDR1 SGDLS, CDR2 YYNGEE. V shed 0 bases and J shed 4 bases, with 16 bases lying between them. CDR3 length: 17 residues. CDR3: CASSVDPGGGVNEKLFF. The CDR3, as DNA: TGTGCCAGCAGCGTAGACCCCGGGGGAGGGGTTAATGAAAAACTGTTTTTT.

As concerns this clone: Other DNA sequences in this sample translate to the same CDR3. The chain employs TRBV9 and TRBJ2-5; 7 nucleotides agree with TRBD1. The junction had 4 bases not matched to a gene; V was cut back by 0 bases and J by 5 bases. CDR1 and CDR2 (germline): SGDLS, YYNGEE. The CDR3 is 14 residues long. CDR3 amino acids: CASSVGQGRETQYF. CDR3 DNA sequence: TGTGCCAGCAGCGTAGGACAGGGAAGGGAGACCCAGTACTTC.

The CDR3 spells CASSPRENTEAFF. Written as DNA, the CDR3 is TGTGCCAGCAGTCCCAGGGAAAACACTGAAGCTTTCTTT. This chain links TRBV6-5 with TRBJ1-1, with D possibly matching TRBD1 (5 bases). The germline V and J ends were trimmed by 5 bases and 2 bases, with 9 bases remaining between them. CDR3 length: 13 amino acids. The V gene's germline CDR1 is MNHEY and CDR2 SVGAGI.

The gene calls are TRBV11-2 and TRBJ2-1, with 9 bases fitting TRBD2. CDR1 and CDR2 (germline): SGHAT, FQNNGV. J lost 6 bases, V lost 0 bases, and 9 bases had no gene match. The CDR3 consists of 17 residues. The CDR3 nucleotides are TGTGCCAGCAGCTTAGATGAGGTTGGCGGGGGGGTCAATGAGCAGTTCTTC. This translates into CASSLDEVGGGVNEQFF.

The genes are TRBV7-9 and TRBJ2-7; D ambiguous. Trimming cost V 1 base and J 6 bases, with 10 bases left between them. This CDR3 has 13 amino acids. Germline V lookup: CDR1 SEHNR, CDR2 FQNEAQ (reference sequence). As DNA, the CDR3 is TGTGCCAGCAGCTTAGAGCTGGCGGCCGAGCAGTACTTC. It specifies CASSLELAAEQYF.

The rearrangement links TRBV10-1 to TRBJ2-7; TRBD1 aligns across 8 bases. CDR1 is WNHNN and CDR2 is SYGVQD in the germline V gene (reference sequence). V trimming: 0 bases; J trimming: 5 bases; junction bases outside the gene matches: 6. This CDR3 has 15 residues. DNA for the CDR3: TGCGCCAGCAGTGAGTCGCGACAGGGGTGGAACGAGCAGTACTTC. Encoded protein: CASSESRQGWNEQYF.

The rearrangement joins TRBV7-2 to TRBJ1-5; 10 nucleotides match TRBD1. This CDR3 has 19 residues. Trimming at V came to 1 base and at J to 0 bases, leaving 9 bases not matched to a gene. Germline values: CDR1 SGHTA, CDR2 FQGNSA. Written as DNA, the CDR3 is TGTGCCAGCAGCTTAGAAACCGGGACAGGGGCATATAGCAATCAGCCCCAGCATTTT. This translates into CASSLETGTGAYSNQPQHF.